What follows are 30 T cell receptor beta chains derived from one specimen sequenced in a study of OX40 agonist ivuxolimab in advanced cancers. The library was generated by the immunoSEQ multiplex PCR assay. This immuneACCESS table, as held by TCRdb, lists in-frame sequences with V and J called but not all clones. Of the missing ones, under half trace to an unresolved V gene in checked studies; the others have no known cause. The sample records 50,000 or so clones, about 78% of which are singletons. The ten largest account for 2% to 2.5% of the sample. The source was CD4+ or CD8+ T cells sorted from blood, collected in a trial of the OX40 agonist ivuxolimab. These receptors all stem from an adult with an advanced solid tumor such as melanoma, head and neck, liver or kidney cancer.

This chain links TRBV10-3 with TRBJ2-7; 8 bases are shared with TRBD2. Germline V gene sequence: CDR1 ENHRY, CDR2 SYGVKD. The CDR3 loop spans 17 amino acids. Losses at the gene ends were 2 bases for V and 1 base for J; bases not matched to a gene: 10. CDR3 in amino acids: CAISEALASGLSYEQYF. In DNA, the CDR3 is TGTGCCATCAGTGAGGCCCTGGCTAGCGGGTTATCCTACGAGCAGTACTTC.

The genes are TRBV9 and TRBJ2-1, with 8 bases fitting TRBD1. CDR3 size: 16 residues. The V gene end was trimmed by 0 bases and the J gene end by 6 bases; junction bases not matched to a gene: 8. Germline-derived CDR1 and CDR2 are SGDLS and YYNGEE. DNA of the CDR3: TGTGCCAGCAGCGTAGGTCCACGACAGGGGCGCAATGAGCAGTTCTTC. Encoded protein: CASSVGPRQGRNEQFF.

As DNA, the CDR3 is TGTGCCAGCAGTTTTCGTAGCTACAATGAGCAGTTCTTC. Translating gives CASSFRSYNEQFF. The chain links TRBV28 to TRBJ2-1, with unresolved D. Germline loops: CDR1 MDHEN, CDR2 SYDVKM. The V gene lost 3 bases and the J gene lost 3 bases, with 6 bases spanning the gap. CDR3 length: 13 amino acids.

This clone came up a few times. The chain recombines TRBV6-1 with TRBJ2-7; D might be TRBD2 (5 bases). CDR1 is MNHNS, CDR2 SASEGT, per germline. Trimming stripped 3 bases from V and 3 bases from J, with 6 bases between. The CDR3 consists of 12 residues. CDR3 region: CASSDGLYEQYF. The CDR3 DNA sequence: TGTGCCAGCAGTGATGGACTCTACGAGCAGTACTTC.

The chain employs TRBV9 and TRBJ2-5, with no clear D. Looked up from germline, CDR1 is SGDLS and CDR2 is YYNGEE. V was shortened by 6 bases and J by 5 bases, with 8 bases between the two germline ends. CDR3 length equals 11 residues. The CDR3 bases are TGTGCCAGCACCCCTTCGGAGACCCAGTACTTC. Amino acids: CASTPSETQYF. Full variable domain (remainder filled in from reference TRBV9 and TRBJ2-5): DSGVTQTPKHLITATGQRVTLRCSPRSGDLSVYWYQQSLDQGLQFLIQYYNGEERAKGNILERFSAQQFPDLHSELNLSSLELGDSALYFCASTPSETQYFGPGTRLLVL.

The CDR3 DNA sequence: TGTGCCAGCAGCGGGGTGCCAGATACCTACGAGCAGTACTTC. Translating gives CASSGVPDTYEQYF. The genes are TRBV5-5 and TRBJ2-7; no clear D gene. The V end was cut by 4 bases, the J end by 2 bases, with 13 bases between. The CDR3 covers 14 residues. Germline lookup yields CDR1 SGHKS and CDR2 YYEKEE (reference sequence).

The rearrangement joins TRBV9 to TRBJ1-1; the D is unclear. Per the germline V gene, CDR1 is SGDLS and CDR2 is YYNGEE. This CDR3 spans 15 amino acids. The germline V and J ends were trimmed by 2 bases and 2 bases, with 13 bases remaining between them. The CDR3 sequence: CASSVGLGINTEAFF. DNA for the CDR3: TGTGCCAGCAGCGTTGGTTTGGGGATCAACACTGAAGCTTTCTTT. The whole variable domain, filled in from reference TRBV9 and TRBJ1-1, reads DSGVTQTPKHLITATGQRVTLRCSPRSGDLSVYWYQQSLDQGLQFLIQYYNGEERAKGNILERFSAQQFPDLHSELNLSSLELGDSALYFCASSVGLGINTEAFFGQGTRLTVV.

V and J are TRBV18 and TRBJ2-5, with TRBD1 identical over 10 bases. CDR1 and CDR2 from the germline V gene are KGHSH and LQKENI. The CDR3 sequence is 15 residues long. Trimming cost V 6 bases and J 5 bases; bases outside gene matches: 9. Here the CDR3 DNA reads TGTGCCAGCTCGCCAGACAGGGGGCGGTTTGAGACCCAGTACTTC. Amino acids: CASSPDRGRFETQYF.

Here the CDR3 DNA reads TGTGCCAGCAGTTACGGATTCTCTAGCACAGATACGCAGTATTTT. This translates into CASSYGFSSTDTQYF. The rearrangement links TRBV6-5 to TRBJ2-3; the D is unclear. Per the germline V gene, CDR1 is MNHEY and CDR2 is SVGAGI. The length of the CDR3 is 15 residues. Trimming shortened V by 2 bases and J by 0 bases, and 9 bases separated the two germline ends.

This rearrangement joins TRBV9 to TRBJ2-3; D is ambiguous. With 4 bases removed from V and 12 bases from J, the gap between germline ends came to 12 bases. Germline CDR1 SGDLS, CDR2 YYNGEE. The CDR3 covers 11 residues. The CDR3 nucleotides are TGTGCCAGCAGCTCTCCCGGGCCTCAGTATTTT. It encodes CASSSPGPQYF.

This clone was seen a single time. J is TRBJ2-7 and V is TRBV7-9, with TRBD2 identical over 7 bases. The CDR3 totals 15 residues. The germline CDR1 and CDR2 sequences are SEHNR and FQNEAQ (reference sequence). V was pared by 8 bases and J by 2 bases, with 12 bases of the junction left unmatched. CDR3 in DNA: TGTGCCAGCGCCTCCTTTCGGGCGGGGGCCTACGAGCAGTACTTC. This sequence encodes CASASFRAGAYEQYF. The whole variable domain, remainder taken from reference TRBV7-9 and TRBJ2-7, is DTGVSQNPRHKITKRGQNVTFRCDPISEHNRLYWYRQTLGQGPEFLTYFQNEAQLEKSRLLSDRFSAERPKGSFSTLEIQRTEQGDSAMYLCASASFRAGAYEQYFGPGTRLTVT.

The chain has TRBV6-1 and TRBJ2-2, with D unclear. This CDR3 has 12 amino acids. The V end was cut by 6 bases, the J end by 6 bases, with 8 bases between. Germline V gene sequence: CDR1 MNHNS, CDR2 SASEGT. Here the CDR3 reads CASRVIPGELFF. CDR3 nucleotide sequence: TGTGCCAGCAGGGTAATCCCCGGGGAGCTGTTTTTT.

The table lists this clone with a few counts. V is TRBV5-5 and J is TRBJ2-1, with TRBD2 matching over 7 bases. This CDR3 comprises 15 residues. The germline CDR1 and CDR2 sequences are SGHKS and YYEKEE (reference sequence). The junction had 6 bases not matched to a gene; V was cut back by 0 bases and J by 6 bases. The CDR3 spells CASSLGGSSINEQFF. The CDR3, as DNA: TGTGCCAGCAGCTTGGGCGGGAGTAGCATCAATGAGCAGTTCTTC.

The rearrangement joins TRBV7-9 to TRBJ2-3, with a tentative D call TRBD2 (5 bases). The germline V gene encodes CDR1 SEHNR and CDR2 FQNEAQ (reference sequence). Trimming pared 2 bases from V and 4 bases from J, leaving 10 bases between. The CDR3 loop spans 14 amino acids. The CDR3 loop reads CASSLPLRADTQYF. Written as DNA, the CDR3 is TGTGCCAGCAGCTTACCCCTGAGGGCAGATACGCAGTATTTT.

The chain employs TRBV18 and TRBJ2-1; 11 bases line up with TRBD2. The CDR3 extends over 15 amino acids. The junction had 4 bases not matched to a gene; V was cut back by 6 bases and J by 3 bases. Germline V gene data show CDR1 as KGHSH and CDR2 as LQKENI. CDR3 protein: CASSPTSGDYNEQFF. CDR3 bases: TGTGCCAGCTCTCCGACTAGCGGGGACTACAATGAGCAGTTCTTC.

The CDR3 nucleotides read TGTGCCTGGAGTGCCAATGACGCATATATGGAGCAGTTCTTC. Protein: CAWSANDAYMEQFF. V gene TRBV30 combines with J gene TRBJ2-1; D is uncertain. Trimming stripped 1 base from V and 10 bases from J, with 17 bases between. The V gene's germline CDR1 is GTSNPN and CDR2 SVGIG (reference sequence). The CDR3 spans 14 residues.

The chain links TRBV19 to TRBJ1-1; 7 bases line up with TRBD1. Germline V gene sequence: CDR1 LNHDA, CDR2 SQIVND (reference sequence). V shed 2 bases and J 8 bases; nucleotides not matched to a gene: 5. This CDR3 spans 13 amino acids. The CDR3 protein is CASSITGAGEAFF. CDR3 nucleotide sequence: TGTGCCAGTAGTATAACAGGGGCCGGGGAAGCTTTCTTT.

The V gene is TRBV5-1, the J gene TRBJ2-1; D not certain. Germline CDR1 and CDR2: SGHRS and YFSETQ. The CDR3 has 16 amino acids. The V end was cut by 4 bases, the J end by 4 bases, with 18 bases between. The CDR3 reads CASSASGTTVYNEQFF. CDR3 coding DNA: TGCGCCAGCAGCGCGTCAGGTACCACCGTTTACAATGAGCAGTTCTTC.

The V gene is TRBV5-4, the J gene TRBJ2-1; TRBD2 aligns across 11 bases. The CDR3 runs to 16 residues. Germline V gives CDR1 SGHNT, CDR2 YYREEE (reference sequence). V lost 4 bases, J lost 4 bases, and 7 bases stayed unmatched. In nucleotides, the CDR3 is TGTGCCAGCAGCCTTACCGGGACTAGCGGATACAATGAGCAGTTCTTC. Translating gives CASSLTGTSGYNEQFF.

This clone was counted between two and nine times. This sequence joins TRBV27 and TRBJ2-6; 9 bases map to TRBD1. CDR1 is MNHEY and CDR2 is SMNVEV in the germline V gene (reference sequence). CDR3 length equals 16 residues. V was pared by 2 bases and J by 4 bases, with 3 bases of the junction left unmatched. The CDR3: CASSLRTGVGANVLTF. Written as DNA, the CDR3 is TGTGCCAGCAGTTTACGGACAGGGGTCGGGGCCAACGTCCTGACTTTC.

This clone was recorded once. The chain employs TRBV4-1 and TRBJ2-1; 7 nucleotides match TRBD2. CDR1 is MGHRA, CDR2 YSYEKL, per germline. Germline trimming cut 0 bases from V and 2 bases from J; bases unmatched to any gene: 7. The CDR3 consists of 17 residues. The CDR3 nucleotides are TGCGCCAGCAGCCAAGATGGAAGCGGGGCCCCCTACAATGAGCAGTTCTTC. Its translation: CASSQDGSGAPYNEQFF.

The J gene is TRBJ1-1, the V gene TRBV6-6; D is undetermined. The V gene's germline CDR1 is MNHNY and CDR2 SVGAGI (reference sequence). The CDR3 has 14 residues. V lost 5 bases, J lost 2 bases, and 12 bases lay in between. This chain's CDR3 is CASSTRPPNTEAFF. The CDR3 coding sequence is TGTGCCAGCAGTACCCGGCCCCCAAACACTGAAGCTTTCTTT.

This clone was counted a few times. The rearrangement uses TRBV28 and TRBJ1-2, with TRBD1 matching 9 bases. The CDR3 has 15 residues. Germline values: CDR1 MDHEN, CDR2 SYDVKM. V lost 2 bases and J lost 4; bases outside the gene matches: 5. The CDR3 loop reads CASSLGTGRAYGYTF. Written as DNA, the CDR3 is TGTGCCAGCAGTTTAGGGACAGGGAGAGCCTATGGCTACACCTTC.

This chain connects TRBV6-5 to TRBJ2-3; D is uncertain. The CDR3 covers 13 residues. Per germline, CDR1 MNHEY and CDR2 SVGAGI. Trimming left V 2 bases short and J 1 base short, with 4 bases between. The CDR3 sequence: CASSYKGTDTQYF. As DNA, the CDR3 is TGTGCCAGCAGTTACAAGGGCACAGATACGCAGTATTTT.

The V call is TRBV5-4, the J call TRBJ2-7, with a tentative D call TRBD2 (7 bases). V lost 0 bases to trimming and J lost 2 bases, with 15 bases between them. CDR1 is SGHNT, CDR2 YYREEE, per germline (reference sequence). This CDR3 region has 16 residues. The CDR3 protein is CASSLGGAAGAYEQYF. In nucleotides, the CDR3 is TGTGCCAGCAGCTTGGGGGGGGCGGCGGGGGCCTACGAGCAGTACTTC.

The chain employs TRBV5-1 and TRBJ1-1; D is unclear. V lost 0 bases and J lost 4, with 13 bases in between. This CDR3 spans 15 amino acids. Germline CDR1 is SGHRS and CDR2 is YFSETQ. This CDR3 reads CASSLDEGSGTEAFF. Here the CDR3 DNA reads TGCGCCAGCAGCTTGGACGAAGGGTCTGGCACTGAAGCTTTCTTT.

The chain recombines TRBV7-9 with TRBJ2-3; 13 bases line up with TRBD2. Germline CDR1 and CDR2: SEHNR and FQNEAQ (reference sequence). Germline trimming cut 0 bases from V and 5 bases from J; bases unmatched to any gene: 2. The CDR3 extends over 16 amino acids. In DNA form, the CDR3 reads TGTGCCAGCAGCTTAGCAGGACTAGCGGGAGTAGATACGCAGTATTTT. This sequence encodes CASSLAGLAGVDTQYF.

This clone was found once. The chain recombines TRBV6-5 with TRBJ2-3; tentatively, D is TRBD2 (5 bases). With 8 bases removed from V and 2 bases from J, the gap between germline ends came to 11 bases. Germline V gene lookup returns CDR1 MNHEY and CDR2 SVGAGI. This CDR3 is built from 13 residues. The CDR3 sequence: CASRRTYTDTQYF. The CDR3 DNA sequence: TGTGCCAGCCGCCGGACTTACACAGATACGCAGTATTTT.

This clone was observed a single time. The genes are TRBV4-2 and TRBJ2-2, with D tentatively TRBD1 (6 bases). The CDR3 runs to 15 residues. Germline V gives CDR1 LGHNA, CDR2 YNFKEQ. Trimming shortened V by 1 base and J by 4 bases, and 10 bases separated the two germline ends. The CDR3 sequence: CASSQVTGPTGELFF. The DNA for the CDR3 is TGTGCCAGCAGCCAAGTTACAGGGCCCACCGGGGAGCTGTTTTTT.

This clone has a single count. Here the CDR3 reads CASSLAGTGSAGELFF. CDR3 DNA: TGTGCCAGCAGCTTAGCCGGGACAGGGTCGGCCGGGGAGCTGTTTTTT. This chain links TRBV7-9 with TRBJ2-2; the match to TRBD1 covers 9 bases. Germline trimming cut 0 bases from V and 6 bases from J; bases unmatched to any gene: 5. CDR1 and CDR2 (germline): SEHNR, FQNEAQ (reference sequence). The CDR3 spans 16 residues. The full variable domain, in which reference TRBV7-9 and TRBJ2-2 provide the parts outside the CDR3, is DTGVSQNPRHKITKRGQNVTFRCDPISEHNRLYWYRQTLGQGPEFLTYFQNEAQLEKSRLLSDRFSAERPKGSFSTLEIQRTEQGDSAMYLCASSLAGTGSAGELFFGEGSRLTVL.